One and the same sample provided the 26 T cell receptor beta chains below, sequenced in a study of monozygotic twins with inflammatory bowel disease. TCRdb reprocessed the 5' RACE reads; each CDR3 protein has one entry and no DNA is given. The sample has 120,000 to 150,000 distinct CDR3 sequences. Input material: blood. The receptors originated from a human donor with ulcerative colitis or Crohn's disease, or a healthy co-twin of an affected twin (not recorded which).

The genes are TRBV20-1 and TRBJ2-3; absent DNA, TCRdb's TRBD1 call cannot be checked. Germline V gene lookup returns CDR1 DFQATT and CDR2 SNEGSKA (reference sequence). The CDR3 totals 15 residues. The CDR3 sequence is CSARDRVGPTDTQYF.

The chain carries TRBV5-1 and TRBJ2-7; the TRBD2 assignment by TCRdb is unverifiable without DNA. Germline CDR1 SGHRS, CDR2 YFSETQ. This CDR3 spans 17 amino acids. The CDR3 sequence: CASSLDPSGGLVNEQYF.

The CDR3 is CASSSDGYNSPLHF. The chain combines TRBV10-1 with TRBJ1-6. There are 14 residues in the CDR3. Germline assignment: CDR1 WNHNN and CDR2 SYGVQD (reference sequence).

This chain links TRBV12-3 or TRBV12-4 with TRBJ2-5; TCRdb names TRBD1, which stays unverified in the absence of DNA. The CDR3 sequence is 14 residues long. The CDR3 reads CASSRTGAEETQYF.

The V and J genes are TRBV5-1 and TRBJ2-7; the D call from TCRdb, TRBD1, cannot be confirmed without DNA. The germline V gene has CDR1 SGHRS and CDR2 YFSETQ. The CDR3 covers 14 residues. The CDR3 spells CASSSGQGGDEQYF.

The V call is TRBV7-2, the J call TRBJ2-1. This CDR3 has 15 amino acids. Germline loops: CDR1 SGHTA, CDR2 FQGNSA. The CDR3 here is CASSLVFAAANEQFF. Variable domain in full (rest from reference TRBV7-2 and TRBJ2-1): GAGVSQSPSNKVTEKGKDVELRCDPISGHTALYWYRQSLGQGLEFLIYFQGNSAPDKSGLPSDRFSAERTGGSVSTLTIQRTQQEDSAVYLCASSLVFAAANEQFFGPGTRLTVL.

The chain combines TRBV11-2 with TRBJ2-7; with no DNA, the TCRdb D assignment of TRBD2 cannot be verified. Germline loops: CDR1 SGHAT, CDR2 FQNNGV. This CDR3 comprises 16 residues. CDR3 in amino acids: CASSYPGGTIHYEQYF.

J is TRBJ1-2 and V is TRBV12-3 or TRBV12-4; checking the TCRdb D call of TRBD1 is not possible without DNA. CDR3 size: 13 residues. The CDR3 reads CASSLGDRAGYTF.

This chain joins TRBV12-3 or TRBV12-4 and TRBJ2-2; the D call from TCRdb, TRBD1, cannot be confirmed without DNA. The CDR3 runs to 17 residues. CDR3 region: CASSLPPGLGITGELFF.

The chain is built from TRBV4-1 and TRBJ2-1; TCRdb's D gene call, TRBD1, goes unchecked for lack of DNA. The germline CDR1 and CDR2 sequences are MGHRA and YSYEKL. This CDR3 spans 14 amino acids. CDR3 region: CASSHGTGGNEQFF.

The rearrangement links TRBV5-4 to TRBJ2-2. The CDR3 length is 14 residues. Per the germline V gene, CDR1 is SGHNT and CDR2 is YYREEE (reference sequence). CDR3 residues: CASSTFALAGELFF.

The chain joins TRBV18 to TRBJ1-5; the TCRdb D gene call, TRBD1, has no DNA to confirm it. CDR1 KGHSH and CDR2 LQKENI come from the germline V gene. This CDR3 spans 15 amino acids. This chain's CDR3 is CASSPWDGANQPQHF.

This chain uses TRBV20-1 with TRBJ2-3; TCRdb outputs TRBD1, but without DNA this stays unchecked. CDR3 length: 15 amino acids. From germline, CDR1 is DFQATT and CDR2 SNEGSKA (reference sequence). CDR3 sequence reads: CSARDPAGAGDTQYF.

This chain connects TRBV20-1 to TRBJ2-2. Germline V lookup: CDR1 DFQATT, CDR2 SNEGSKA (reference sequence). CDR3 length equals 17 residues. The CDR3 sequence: CSARALAMSANTGELFF.

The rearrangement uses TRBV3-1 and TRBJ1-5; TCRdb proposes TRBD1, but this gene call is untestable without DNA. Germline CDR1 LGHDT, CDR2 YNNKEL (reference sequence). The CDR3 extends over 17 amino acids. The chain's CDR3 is CASSQEGNRESNQPQHF.

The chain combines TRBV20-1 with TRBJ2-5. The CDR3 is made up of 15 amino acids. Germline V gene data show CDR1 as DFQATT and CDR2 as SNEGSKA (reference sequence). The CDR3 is CSARDRRKGQETQYF.

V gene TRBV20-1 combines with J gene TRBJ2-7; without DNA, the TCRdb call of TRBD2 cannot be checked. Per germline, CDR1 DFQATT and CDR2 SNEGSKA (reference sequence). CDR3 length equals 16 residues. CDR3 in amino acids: CSARASASGGFYEQYF.

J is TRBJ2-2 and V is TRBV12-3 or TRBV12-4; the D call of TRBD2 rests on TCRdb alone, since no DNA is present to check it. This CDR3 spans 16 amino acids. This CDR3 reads CASSLSGGENTGELFF.

CDR3 residues: CASSLAGLSNQPQHF. The chain joins TRBV5-1 to TRBJ1-5. Germline CDR1 is SGHRS and CDR2 is YFSETQ. This CDR3 region has 15 residues.

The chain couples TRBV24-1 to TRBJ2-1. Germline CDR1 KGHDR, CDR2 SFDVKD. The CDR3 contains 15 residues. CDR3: CATSGADRSYNEQFF.

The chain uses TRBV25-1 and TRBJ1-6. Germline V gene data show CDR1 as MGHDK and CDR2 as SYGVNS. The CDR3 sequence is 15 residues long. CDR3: CASSGGRTYNSPLHF.

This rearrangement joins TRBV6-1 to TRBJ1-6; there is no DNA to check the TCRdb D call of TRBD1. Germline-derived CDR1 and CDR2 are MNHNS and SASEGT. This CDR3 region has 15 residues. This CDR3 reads CASSPGDGDNSPLHF.

The CDR3 is CASSLTTPGTDTQYF. The chain is built from TRBV7-3 and TRBJ2-3. The length of the CDR3 is 15 residues. Germline CDR1 SGHTA, CDR2 FQGTGA.

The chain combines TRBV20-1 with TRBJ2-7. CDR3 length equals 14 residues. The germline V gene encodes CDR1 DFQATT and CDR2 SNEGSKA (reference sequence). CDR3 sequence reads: CSARDDSRAHEQYF.

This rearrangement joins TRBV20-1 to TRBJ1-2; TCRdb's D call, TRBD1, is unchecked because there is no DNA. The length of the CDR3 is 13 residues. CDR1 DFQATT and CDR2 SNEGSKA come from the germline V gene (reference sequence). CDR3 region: CSARSAGDSGYTF.

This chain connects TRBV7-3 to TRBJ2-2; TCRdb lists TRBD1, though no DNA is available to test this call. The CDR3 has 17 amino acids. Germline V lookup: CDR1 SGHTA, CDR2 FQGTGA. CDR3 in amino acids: CASSPDGGDTDTGELFF.